The 9 T cell receptor beta chains given below trace back to one sample, sequenced in a study of T cells in Graves' hyperthyroidism and ophthalmopathy. RNA transcripts provided the source from which TCR beta CDR3 regions were amplified. First-round RT-PCR with HTBI primers amplified the TCR CDR3 region. TCRdb analysed the multiplex PCR reads with MiXCR anew, one entry per CDR3 protein. The data hold 700,000 or so distinct CDR3 sequences, with 16% observed a single time. Sequenced: blood. The receptors shown here come from a man younger than 35 with Graves' hyperthyroidism.

This sequence joins TRBV7-9 and TRBJ2-1; 8 nucleotides agree with TRBD2. This CDR3 has 19 amino acids. V dropped 4 bases and J dropped 2; count of bases not matched to a gene: 16. The V gene's germline CDR1 is SEHNR and CDR2 FQNEAQ (reference sequence). This CDR3 reads CASSSGGGDSGPTYNEQFF. DNA of the CDR3: TGTGCCAGCAGCTCGGGGGGGGGGGATAGCGGACCTACCTACAATGAGCAGTTCTTC.

This clonotype showed up many times. V is TRBV7-9 and J is TRBJ1-1; D call uncertain. Germline CDR1 and CDR2: SEHNR and FQNEAQ (reference sequence). This CDR3 has 14 amino acids. V was trimmed by 5 bases and J by 7 bases, leaving 17 bases between them. The CDR3 here is CASSPRRSRDEAFF. CDR3 bases: TGTGCCAGCAGCCCCAGGAGGTCTCGGGATGAAGCTTTCTTT.

The chain links TRBV10-3 to TRBJ2-1; 7 bases agree with TRBD2. The CDR3 totals 17 residues. V lost 0 bases, J lost 4 bases, and 9 bases stayed unmatched. The germline CDR1 and CDR2 sequences are ENHRY and SYGVKD. The CDR3 sequence is CAISESAASGRYNEQFF. DNA of the CDR3: TGTGCCATCAGTGAGTCGGCAGCTAGCGGTAGATACAATGAGCAGTTCTTC.

This clonotype was observed many times. This chain joins TRBV24-1 and TRBJ2-1; either TRBD1 or TRBD2 may fit D (5 bases each). This CDR3 is 15 amino acids long. Germline CDR1 reads KGHDR; CDR2 reads SFDVKD. Trimming stripped 4 bases from V and 5 bases from J, with 14 bases between. As DNA, the CDR3 is TGTGCCACCAGTGACTCCGGGACGGATAACAATGAGCAGTTCTTC. This encodes CATSDSGTDNNEQFF.

This clonotype was seen ten or more times. The chain is built from TRBV12-3 or TRBV12-4 and TRBJ2-5, with 11 bases fitting TRBD2. V dropped 3 bases and J dropped 5; count of bases not matched to a gene: 5. The CDR3 sequence is 15 residues long. CDR3 DNA: TGTGCCAGCAGTTTCGCTAGCGGGAGGACGGAGACCCAGTACTTC. It codes for CASSFASGRTETQYF.

This chain connects TRBV6-1 to TRBJ1-1; D uncertain. This CDR3 spans 18 amino acids. Germline V CDR1 and CDR2: MNHNS, SASEGT. Trimming left V 1 base short and J 3 bases short, with 21 bases between. CDR3 loop: CASSEGGGPDGGDTEAFF. For the CDR3, the DNA is TGTGCCAGCAGTGAAGGTGGCGGCCCGGACGGCGGGGACACTGAAGCTTTCTTT.

The chain links TRBV28 to TRBJ2-1, with 7 bases matching TRBD1. The germline V gene encodes CDR1 MDHEN and CDR2 SYDVKM. Trimming removed 7 bases from V and 3 bases from J; junction bases left unmatched: 6. The CDR3 length is 14 residues. The DNA for the CDR3 is TGTGCCAGCAACCCGCGACAGGGCTACAATGAGCAGTTCTTC. It yields the protein CASNPRQGYNEQFF.

This clonotype was recorded many times. The chain links TRBV7-2 to TRBJ2-3, with D possibly matching TRBD1 (7 bases). Deletions cut 4 bases from V and 4 bases from J, with 12 bases between. Looked up from germline, CDR1 is SGHTA and CDR2 is FQGNSA. The CDR3 is 14 amino acids. Here the CDR3 reads CASSSQGEADTQYF. Here the CDR3 DNA reads TGTGCCAGCAGCTCCCAGGGGGAGGCAGATACGCAGTATTTT. Full variable domain (rest looked up from reference TRBV7-2 and TRBJ2-3): GAGVSQSPSNKVTEKGKDVELRCDPISGHTALYWYRQSLGQGLEFLIYFQGNSAPDKSGLPSDRFSAERTGGSVSTLTIQRTQQEDSAVYLCASSSQGEADTQYFGPGTRLTVL.

About this clonotype itself: This may stem from a read error, because a much larger clone lies one nucleotide away. This chain links TRBV12-3 or TRBV12-4 with TRBJ2-7; unclear D gene. CDR3 length: 13 residues. The CDR3 nucleotides read TGTGCCAGCAGCCCGGCCTGGACCTACAAGCAGTACTTC. This gives the protein CASSPAWTYKQYF.